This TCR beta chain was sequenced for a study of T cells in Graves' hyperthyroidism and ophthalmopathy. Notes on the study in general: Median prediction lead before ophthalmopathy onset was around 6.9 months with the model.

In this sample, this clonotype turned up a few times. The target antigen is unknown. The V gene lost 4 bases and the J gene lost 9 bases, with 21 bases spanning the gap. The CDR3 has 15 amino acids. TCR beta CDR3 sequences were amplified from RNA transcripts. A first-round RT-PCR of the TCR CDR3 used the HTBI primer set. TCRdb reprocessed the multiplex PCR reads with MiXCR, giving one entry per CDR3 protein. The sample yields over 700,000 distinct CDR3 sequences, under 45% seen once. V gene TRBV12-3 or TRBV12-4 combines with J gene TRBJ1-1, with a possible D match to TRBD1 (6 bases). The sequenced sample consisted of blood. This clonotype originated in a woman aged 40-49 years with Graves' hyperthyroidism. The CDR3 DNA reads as TGTGCCAGCAGTTACAGACAGCGAGAAGGGGGAAAAGCTTTCTTT. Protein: CASSYRQREGGKAFF.